A single TCR beta chain is shown here with its context. With 1 base removed from V and 6 bases from J, the gap between germline ends came to 10 bases. Germline-derived CDR1 and CDR2 are KGHSH and LQKENI. CDR3 length: 13 amino acids. This entry belongs to a study of blood T cell repertoires in COVID-19. Overall study context: Samples representing acute and convalescent COVID-19 were sourced from the United States, Italy and Spain. The analysed material was cDNA or gDNA that came from T cells, B-cell-depleted T cells, or PBMCs.

In the authors' workflow: Using reference gene primer amplification, nucleated cell counts were estimated. This table comes from immunoSEQ multiplex PCR, and its TCRdb copy is limited to in-frame clones, with some not included. From that table come the V and J calls and clone size; the DNA was used to work out D and trimming. The table lists under 95,000 clones, around 80% of them singletons. The sequenced sample consisted of peripheral blood. This TCR was sampled from a woman aged 80 or older with acute or convalescent COVID-19. The genes are TRBV18 and TRBJ2-7, with D perhaps TRBD1 (6 bases). The chain's CDR3 is CASSPLGAGEQYF. CDR3 sequence (DNA): TGTGCCAGCTCACCACTGGGGGCTGGCGAGCAGTACTTC.